Detailed here is one TCR beta chain. The antigen is undetermined. This specimen belongs to a study of T cell responses to AZD1222 COVID-19 vaccine. Study-level background: Second-dose timings of about 4 or about 12 weeks were pooled.

The data were produced by immunoSEQ multiplex PCR, yet TCRdb's version contains in-frame clones alone and is incomplete. The table records roughly 120,000 clones, under 95% of them present only once. Germline V gene data show CDR1 as MNHNY and CDR2 as SVGAGI (reference sequence). The CDR3 extends over 13 amino acids. Trimming shortened V by 2 bases and J by 3 bases, and 5 bases separated the two germline ends. Regarding the study as a whole: Vaccine-associated CD4 TCRs ranged over spike, dominating at 160-218 and 743-854. Scientists sampled the repertoires only once the peak T cell response had passed. Among spike-specific TCRs, nearly half reportedly target unmutated variant regions.

The chain links TRBV6-6 to TRBJ2-1; TRBD1 might be the D (5 bases). The receptor's source is an adult in good health. Sequencing was performed on peripheral blood, taken on day 0 of AZD1222 vaccination. Here the CDR3 reads CASSYDSYNEQFF. The CDR3 nucleotides read TGTGCCAGCAGTTACGACAGCTACAATGAGCAGTTCTTC.